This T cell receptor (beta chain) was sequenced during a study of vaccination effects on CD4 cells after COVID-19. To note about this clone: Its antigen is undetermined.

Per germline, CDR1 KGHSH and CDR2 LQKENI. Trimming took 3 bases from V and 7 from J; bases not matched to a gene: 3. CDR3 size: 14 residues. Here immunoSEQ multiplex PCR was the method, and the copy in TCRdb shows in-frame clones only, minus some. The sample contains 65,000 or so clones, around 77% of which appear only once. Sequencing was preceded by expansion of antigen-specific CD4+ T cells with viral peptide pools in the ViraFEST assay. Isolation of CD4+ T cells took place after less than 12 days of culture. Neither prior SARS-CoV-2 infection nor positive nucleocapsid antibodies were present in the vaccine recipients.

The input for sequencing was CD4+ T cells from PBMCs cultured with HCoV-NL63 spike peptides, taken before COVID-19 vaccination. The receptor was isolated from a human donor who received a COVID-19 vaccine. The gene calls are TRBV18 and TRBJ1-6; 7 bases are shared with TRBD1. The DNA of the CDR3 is TGTGCCAGCTCACCCGACAGGGTAAATTCACCCCTCCACTTT. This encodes CASSPDRVNSPLHF. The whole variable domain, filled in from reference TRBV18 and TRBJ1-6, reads NAGVMQNPRHLVRRRGQEARLRCSPMKGHSHVYWYRQLPEEGLKFMVYLQKENIIDESGMPKERFSAEFPKEGPSILRIQQVVRGDSAAYFCASSPDRVNSPLHFGNGTRLTVT.